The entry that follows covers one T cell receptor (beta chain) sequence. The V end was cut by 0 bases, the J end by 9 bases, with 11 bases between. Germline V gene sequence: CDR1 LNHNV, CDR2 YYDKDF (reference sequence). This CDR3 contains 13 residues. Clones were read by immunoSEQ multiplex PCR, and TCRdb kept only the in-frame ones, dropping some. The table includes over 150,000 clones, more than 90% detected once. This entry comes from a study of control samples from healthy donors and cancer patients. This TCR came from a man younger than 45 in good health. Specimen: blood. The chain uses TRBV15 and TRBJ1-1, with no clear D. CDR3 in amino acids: CATSRDVGIKAFF. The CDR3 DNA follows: TGTGCCACCAGCAGAGATGTTGGGATAAAAGCTTTCTTT.